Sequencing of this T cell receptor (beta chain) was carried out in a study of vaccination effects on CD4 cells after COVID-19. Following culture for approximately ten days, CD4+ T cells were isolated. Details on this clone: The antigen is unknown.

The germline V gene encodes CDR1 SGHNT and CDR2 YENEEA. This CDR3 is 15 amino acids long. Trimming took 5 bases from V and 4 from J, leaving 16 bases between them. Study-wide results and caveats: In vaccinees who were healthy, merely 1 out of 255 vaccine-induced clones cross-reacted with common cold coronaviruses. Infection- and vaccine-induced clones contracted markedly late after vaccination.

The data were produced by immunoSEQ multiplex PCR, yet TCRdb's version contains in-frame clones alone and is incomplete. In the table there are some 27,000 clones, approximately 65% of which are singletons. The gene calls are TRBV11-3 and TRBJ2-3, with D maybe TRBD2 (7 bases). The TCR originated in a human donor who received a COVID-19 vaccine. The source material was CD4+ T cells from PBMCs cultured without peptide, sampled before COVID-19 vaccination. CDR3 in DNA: TGTGCCAGCAGCCCCCGGGGAGGGGGAGCAGATACGCAGTATTTT. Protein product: CASSPRGGGADTQYF.